This is a list of T cell receptor beta chains from one sample in a study of OX40 agonist ivuxolimab in advanced cancers. The method was immunoSEQ multiplex PCR; TCRdb's version includes in-frame clones alone and lacks a portion of them. This table holds about 83,000 clones, about 86% found once. Sequenced here: CD4+ or CD8+ T cells sorted from blood, sampled in a trial of the OX40 agonist ivuxolimab. Receptor source: an adult with an advanced solid tumor such as melanoma, head and neck, liver or kidney cancer. Both conserved end residues are part of each CDR3. A D gene is named only where the DNA matches it firmly. The size entry is marked missing in some rows and otherwise reads once, few, many or a size class.

d_gene	abundance	v_gene	j_gene	CDR3nt	CDR3aa
-	-	TRBV7-3	TRBJ2-1	TGTGCCAGCAGCTTATGGGGCGGTGAGCAGTTCTTC	CASSLWGGEQFF
-	-	TRBV30	TRBJ1-1	TGTGCCTGGAGTGTACTCGAGGGGGGTGAAGCTTTCTTT	CAWSVLEGGEAFF
-	-	TRBV7-9	TRBJ1-1	TGTGCCAGCAGCTTAGCATCCTTGGAAGGGGAGGGTACTGAAGCTTTCTTT	CASSLASLEGEGTEAFF
-	-	TRBV2	TRBJ1-2	TGTGCCACCCAGGGATTTGGTGGCTACACCTTC	CATQGFGGYTF
-	-	TRBV7-9	TRBJ2-7	TGTGCCAGCAGCCGGGTTTCCTACGAGCAGTACTTC	CASSRVSYEQYF
-	-	TRBV19	TRBJ2-4	TGTGCCAGTAGTATAGGTGGGCGTAGGGCAGGACCCTCCAAAAACATTCAGTACTTC	CASSIGGRRAGPSKNIQYF
TRBD2	-	TRBV4-1	TRBJ2-4	TGCGCCAGCAGCCAAGTTCCCAGCGGGGGGGCAATAGCCAAAAACATTCAGTACTTC	CASSQVPSGGAIAKNIQYF
-	-	TRBV19	TRBJ2-5	TGTGCCAGTAGTCCCGTGTCGTGGGAGACCCAGTACTTC	CASSPVSWETQYF
-	once	TRBV7-6	TRBJ2-7	TGTGCCAGCAGCTCCCTGACAGCGACCTCGTCCGAGCAGTACTTC	CASSSLTATSSEQYF
TRBD1	few	TRBV5-1	TRBJ2-2	TGCGCCAGCAGCTTGGAAGTGACAGGGGCTTCCGGGGAGCTGTTTTTT	CASSLEVTGASGELFF
-	-	TRBV11-2	TRBJ1-6	TGTGCCAGCAGCTTAGTTGGGGACCTTAATTCACCCCTCCACTTT	CASSLVGDLNSPLHF
TRBD1	-	TRBV5-4	TRBJ1-5	TGTGCCAGCAGCCGCGGACAGGGGGGTAGCAATCAGCCCCAGCATTTT	CASSRGQGGSNQPQHF
TRBD1	-	TRBV6-5	TRBJ2-7	TGTGCCAGCAGTCCACGGACAGGGCCTTACGAGCAGTACTTC	CASSPRTGPYEQYF
-	few	TRBV29-1	TRBJ2-7	TGCAGCGTTGGGGCCGGGGGGCACAGGGATGTAACCCTCGAGCAGTACTTC	CSVGAGGHRDVTLEQYF
-	-	TRBV27	TRBJ2-7	TGTGCCAGCATTCTTAAGACTCAGGTAATCTCCTACGAGCAGTACTTC	CASILKTQVISYEQYF
-	-	TRBV5-1	TRBJ1-1	TGCGCCAGCAGCTTGGACAGCGAAGCTTTCTTT	CASSLDSEAFF
-	-	TRBV6-1	TRBJ2-1	TGTGCCAGCAACGGGGAATGGAGCTCCTACAATGAGCAGTTCTTC	CASNGEWSSYNEQFF
-	-	TRBV21-1	TRBJ1-2	TGTGCCAGCAGCAAAGTCGCAGGGATCTATGGCTACACCTTC	CASSKVAGIYGYTF
-	-	TRBV29-1	TRBJ1-4	TGCAGCGTTCGTCAGTCTACTGGTGAAAAACTGTTTTTT	CSVRQSTGEKLFF
-	-	TRBV28	TRBJ2-3	TGTGCCAGCAGTTTATTGGCGGCAGCTAGTGGCACAGATACGCAGTATTTT	CASSLLAAASGTDTQYF
-	-	TRBV6-1	TRBJ1-5	TGTGCCAGCAGCAAGTATCGAGAGACGGGGCAGCCCCAGCATTTT	CASSKYRETGQPQHF
TRBD1	-	TRBV11-2	TRBJ1-1	TGTGCCAGCTCCTGGGGGACAGCCCCGAACACTGAAGCTTTCTTT	CASSWGTAPNTEAFF
TRBD2	-	TRBV7-9	TRBJ2-1	TGTGCCAGCAGCTTAGGGAGAACTAGCGGTTCCTACAATGAGCAGTTCTTC	CASSLGRTSGSYNEQFF
-	-	TRBV27	TRBJ2-2	TGTGCCAGCAGTTTTGCCTCAGGGACGCCCGGGGAGCTGTTTTTT	CASSFASGTPGELFF
-	-	TRBV19	TRBJ2-7	TGTGCCAGTAGTCCTCCGGGCAGGGGCCATTACGAGCAGTACTTC	CASSPPGRGHYEQYF
-	-	TRBV2	TRBJ1-1	TGTGCCAGCGGCTCTCAGGGACTAAACACTGAAGCTTTCTTT	CASGSQGLNTEAFF